This T cell receptor beta chain was sequenced in a study of long-term antiretroviral therapy in people with HIV. The CDR3 extends over 19 amino acids. Trimming shortened V by 3 bases and J by 3 bases, and 22 bases separated the two germline ends. Germline CDR1 is SGHNT and CDR2 is YYREEE (reference sequence). The libraries were made with immunoSEQ v3.0 at survey level. For every sample, sequencing targeted roughly 40,000-55,000 T-cell genomes. TCRdb's table, derived via immunoSEQ multiplex PCR, lists solely in-frame clones and lacks some. The data hold tens of thousands of clones, with 70% to 90% observed a single time.

This specimen consisted of unsorted PBMCs, obtained around 5 years before starting antiretroviral therapy. The rearrangement uses TRBV5-4 and TRBJ2-6; D possibly uses TRBD1 or TRBD2 (5 bases each). The source is a man aged 50-59 years with HIV. The CDR3 sequence: CASSSPPGARVVGANVLTF. CDR3 nucleotide sequence: TGTGCCAGCAGCTCCCCCCCCGGGGCCCGCGTGGTTGGGGCCAACGTCCTGACTTTC.